This entry is about one T cell receptor (beta chain). Its antigen is unknown. No per-base quality is available; no much larger clone lies one base away. CDR1 and CDR2 are read off the germline V gene (reference sequence) as LNHDA and SQIVND. V drops 2 bases and J drops 6 bases, leaving 22 bases in between. From the cysteine up to the phenylalanine, the CDR3 has a length of 17 residues. Only CDR3 DNA is held: 51 bases, read in frame from base 1. Moderately to severely active disease, a Clinical Activity Score of at least 3, a NOSPECS grade of at least 4, and a duration under 3 months were present in ophthalmopathy patients. Exclusion was applied to patients with uncontrolled infections, other autoimmune diseases, pregnancy or lactation. Diagnoses were established on the basis of clinical symptoms, serum thyroxine and TRAb, thyroid ultrasound, and orbital computed tomography. PBMCs were isolated from 10 ml of fresh peripheral blood by Ficoll-Paque density gradient centrifugation. Total RNA was extracted with Trizol reagent, and quality was checked on an Agilent 2100 Bioanalyzer.

These data are taken from a study of T cells in Graves' hyperthyroidism and ophthalmopathy (dated by TCRdb to the late 2010s). With regard to the full study: Peripheral blood was sampled at the time of initial diagnosis, prior to any treatment. Whether ophthalmopathy could be predicted prospectively was tested in an independent validation cohort made up of fewer than 20 hyperthyroidism patients plus 17 patients who later progressed to ophthalmopathy. Following sampling, methimazole starting at 30 mg daily was given to hyperthyroidism patients, and high-dose intravenous methylprednisolone was given to ophthalmopathy patients. In several Graves' hyperthyroidism patients, the study also compared T-cell repertoires from thyroid tissue with T-cell repertoires from blood. The 100 or so discovery patients were randomly split 7:3 into training and test sets. To identify distinguishing TCR V-J signatures, a discovery cohort of 90 to 100 patients was used, comprising 40 to 45 with Graves' ophthalmopathy and some 60 with stable Graves' hyperthyroidism. According to the paper, TCR Vbeta CDR3 sequencing was carried out on over 130 peripheral blood samples, which came from under 50 ophthalmopathy, about 75 hyperthyroidism and around 17 progressor patients.

General findings and caveats noted by the study authors: A 13 V-J signature model separated ophthalmopathy from stable hyperthyroidism, with approximately 87% sensitivity and roughly 82% specificity in cross-validation and 80%/75% in testing. In validation, the model predicted progression to ophthalmopathy a median of approximately 6.6 months before onset, with about 71% sensitivity and 72.22% specificity. No statistical method was used to set the sample size in advance, and investigators knew the group allocation. Blood samples also contained most of the expanded thyroid clonotypes (frequency above 0.001), which suggests that blood repertoires may reflect thyroid immune responses.

Amplification of TCR beta CDR3 regions was carried out from RNA transcripts. The TCR CDR3 was subjected to a first round of RT-PCR using the HTBI primer set and the Qiagen OneStep RT-PCR kit. A second multiplex PCR round built the libraries, followed by size selection and purification. The libraries were sequenced on an Illumina HiSeq2000 using paired-end 100 bp reads. In the original analysis: Raw data were processed with SOAPnuke, discarding reads with adapters, uncalled bases, mean Phred below 15, or no exact constant-primer or identifier match. COPE v1.2.5 was used to merge high-quality paired reads, and clonotypes were defined as unique nucleotide sequences. MiTCR v1.1 was used to align the clonotypes against IMGT TRBV, TRBD and TRBJ reference segments. The analysis included only V-J combinations with a frequency above 0.0001, which together covered roughly 99% of the repertoires. A TCS score was defined as the ratio between F50 (clonal expansion) and ExV (chaos), using BLOSUM62-based TCRdist between CDR3 peptides within each V-J. Welch's t-statistics and random forest reduced 500 to 650 V-J features to roughly 13, which were used in a naive Bayes classifier (R e1071). The raw public data were reprocessed by TCRdb itself: fastp quality trimming at Q25, MiXCR clonotype calling, in-frame beta chains only. Entries that share a CDR3 protein sequence are merged under the most common genes and DNA. V and J calls and clone size were set by TCRdb, not the authors. The sample table records around 600,000 distinct CDR3 sequences; 14% of these occur just once. Roughly 7.1% of the sample is in the top ten clones.

The TCR was taken from a woman between 18 and 30 years old with Graves' ophthalmopathy. Material for sequencing was blood. Recombination connected TRBV19 to TRBJ1-2; the D gene is unclear. The CDR3 protein sequence reads: CASSIRLLGIPGHGYTF. The DNA reads TGTGCCAGTAGTATACGACTCCTGGGCATACCCGGCCATGGCTACACCTTC.